Listed below are T cell receptor beta chains from one sample, sequenced in a study of a mutant IDH1 vaccine in newly diagnosed glioma. Sequencing used immunoSEQ multiplex PCR; TCRdb keeps in-frame clones, though not all of them. The table has tens of thousands of clones, approximately 92% seen once; the top ten hold around 2.5%. Sequencing used PBMCs, obtained from a glioma patient treated with radiotherapy, temozolomide or both. The receptors come from a man aged 50-59 years with glioma. Each CDR3 is given with its conserved first and last residue.

CDR3,J,V
CASSPQGAISYEQYF,TRBJ2-7,TRBV5-1
CASSRFSNQPQHF,TRBJ1-5,TRBV9
CASSSNRVAYEQYF,TRBJ2-7,TRBV7-2
CASSIAAGVPDTEAFF,TRBJ1-1,TRBV19
CASSPTSGRERFGELFF,TRBJ2-2,TRBV14
CASSLGPGQGYGEQFF,TRBJ2-1,TRBV5-1
CASSVTGGNGELFF,TRBJ2-2,TRBV7-7
CASSLRVQNTGELFF,TRBJ2-2,TRBV7-8
CASSSQGAGNSPLHF,TRBJ1-6,TRBV18
CASSFAGTGNTIYF,TRBJ1-3,TRBV5-1
CASSESQTGGDSPLHF,TRBJ1-6,TRBV9
CASSPGHGDEAFF,TRBJ1-1,TRBV11-3
CASKRGSTEAFF,TRBJ1-1,TRBV28
CASRRTGTGNEKLFF,TRBJ1-4,TRBV6-6
CASSPRGGANTEAFF,TRBJ1-1,TRBV6-6
CASRKQGAWSNQPQHF,TRBJ1-5,TRBV28
CASSYTGTGVYEQYF,TRBJ2-7,TRBV5-1
CASSLARSGTDTQYF,TRBJ2-3,TRBV11-2
CSVAPFSGANVLTF,TRBJ2-6,TRBV29-1
CASSSGARVSGNTIYF,TRBJ1-3,TRBV18
CASRPGPAYEQYF,TRBJ2-7,TRBV5-5
CASSWRGQGTREAFF,TRBJ1-1,TRBV11-2
CASSYMTGTEAFF,TRBJ1-1,TRBV6-5
CASSKPGDRNSNQPQHF,TRBJ1-5,TRBV21-1
CASSSTDWMLEAFF,TRBJ1-1,TRBV28